This passage covers 3 T cell receptor beta chains from one sample sequenced in a study of T cells in Graves' hyperthyroidism and ophthalmopathy. Amplification of TCR beta CDR3 regions used RNA as the template. When the TCR CDR3 underwent first-round RT-PCR, the HTBI primer set was used. TCRdb recomputed calls from the multiplex PCR reads with MiXCR, one row per CDR3 protein. The repertoire has 490,000 or so distinct CDR3 sequences, approximately 23% of them found once; the top ten carry around 54%. Sequencing was performed on blood. The source is a woman in her 70s with Graves' ophthalmopathy.

To note about this clonotype: Compared with germline, one end of the junction differs, possibly owing to a read error. This chain uses TRBV10-3 with TRBJ1-4; 7 bases line up with TRBD1. The V gene's germline CDR1 is ENHRY and CDR2 SYGVKD. The CDR3 length is 16 residues. CDR3 protein: CTISEYRGMANEKLFF. The CDR3 coding sequence is TGTACCATCAGTGAGTACAGGGGAATGGCTAATGAAAAACTGTTTTTT.

This clonotype showed up many times. V and J are TRBV12-3 or TRBV12-4 and TRBJ2-7; 10 nucleotides line up with TRBD1. V lost 10 bases, J lost 7 bases, and 19 bases stayed unmatched. There are 16 residues in the CDR3. CDR3 in DNA: TGTGCCACCTCTTCAGCCGGGACAGGGGCGAGGTGGGAGCAGTACTTC. This codes for CATSSAGTGARWEQYF.

This clonotype has only a few counts. The gene calls are TRBV29-1 and TRBJ2-7; 7 bases match TRBD1. This CDR3 region has 14 residues. Trimming cost V 2 bases and J 2 bases; bases outside gene matches: 6. Germline V gene sequence: CDR1 SQVTM, CDR2 ANQGSEA. CDR3 in amino acids: CSVERGTAPYEQYF. The CDR3 DNA reads TGCAGCGTTGAAAGGGGGACAGCCCCCTACGAGCAGTACTTC.